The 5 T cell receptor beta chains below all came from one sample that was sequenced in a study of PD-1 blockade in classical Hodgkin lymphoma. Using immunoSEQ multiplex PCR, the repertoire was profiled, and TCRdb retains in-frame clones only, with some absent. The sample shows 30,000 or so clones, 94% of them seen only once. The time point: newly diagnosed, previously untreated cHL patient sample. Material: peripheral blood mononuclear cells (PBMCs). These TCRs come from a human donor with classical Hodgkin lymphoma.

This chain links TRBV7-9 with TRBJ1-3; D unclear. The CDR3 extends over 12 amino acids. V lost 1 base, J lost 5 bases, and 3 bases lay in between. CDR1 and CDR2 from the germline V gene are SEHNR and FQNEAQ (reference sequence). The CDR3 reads CASSLGRNTIYF. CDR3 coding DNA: TGTGCCAGCAGCTTAGGGAGAAACACCATATATTTT.

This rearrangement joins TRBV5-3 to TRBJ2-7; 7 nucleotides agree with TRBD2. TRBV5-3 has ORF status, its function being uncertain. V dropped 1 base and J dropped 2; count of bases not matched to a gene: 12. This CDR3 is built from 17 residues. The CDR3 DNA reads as TGTGCCAGAAGCTTGATAGGTGAAAAGCGGGAAACCTACGAGCAGTACTTC. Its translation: CARSLIGEKRETYEQYF.

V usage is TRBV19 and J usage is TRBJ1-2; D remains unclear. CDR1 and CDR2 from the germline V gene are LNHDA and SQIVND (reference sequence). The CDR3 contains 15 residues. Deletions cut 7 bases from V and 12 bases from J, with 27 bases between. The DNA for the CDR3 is TGTGCCAGTACTCCCATGCCCGGGGTAGGGTTCGGCCACACCTTC. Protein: CASTPMPGVGFGHTF.

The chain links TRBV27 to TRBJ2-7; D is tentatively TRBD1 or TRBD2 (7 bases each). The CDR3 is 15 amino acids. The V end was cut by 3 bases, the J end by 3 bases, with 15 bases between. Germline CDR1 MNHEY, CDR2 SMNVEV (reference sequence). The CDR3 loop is CASSLGQGGIYEQYF. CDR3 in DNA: TGTGCCAGCAGTTTGGGGCAGGGGGGGATCTACGAGCAGTACTTC.

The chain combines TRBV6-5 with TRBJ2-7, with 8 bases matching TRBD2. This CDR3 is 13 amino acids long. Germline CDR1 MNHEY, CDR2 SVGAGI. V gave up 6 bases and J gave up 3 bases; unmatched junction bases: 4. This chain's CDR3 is CASRTSGYYEQYF. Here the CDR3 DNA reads TGTGCCAGCAGAACTAGCGGTTACTACGAGCAGTACTTC.